What follows describes a single T cell receptor beta chain. The antigen is unknown. A much larger clonotype is one base distant, so this may be a read error. The data were taken from a study of spatial heterogeneity in lung cancer. Study at large: There were around 72 donors, all of them untreated patients with early-stage non-small cell lung cancer. Available follow-up PBMC samples were sequenced, at a median of approximately two years post-resection.

A unique molecular identifier was carried by every single TCR cDNA molecule. TCRdb re-called the 5' RACE reads with MiXCR, one entry per CDR3 protein. Altogether 95,000 to 130,000 distinct CDR3 sequences are present, 10% to 15% being singletons, with the ten largest covering around 16%. Time point meaning: blood at routine non-recurrence follow-up after resection. Whole RNA, which was extracted from tumor, nontumor lung tissue or frozen PBMC, was sequenced without any cell sorting. The study's findings and limits: The study found ubiquitous expanded tumor TCRs in blood more at resection than follow-up.

The germline V and J ends were trimmed by 2 bases and 3 bases, with 3 bases remaining between them. This CDR3 contains 11 residues. Germline V lookup: CDR1 SGHDT, CDR2 YYEEEE. The source of this sequence is a male donor with early-stage non-small cell lung cancer. The input for sequencing was PBMCs, taken at follow-up. The gene calls are TRBV5-6 and TRBJ2-7; D gene uncertain. This CDR3 reads CASSFLYEQYF. The DNA of the CDR3 is TGTGCCAGCAGCTTTCTCTACGAGCAGTACTTC. Supplemented by reference TRBV5-6 and TRBJ2-7, the full variable domain reads DAGVTQSPTHLIKTRGQQVTLRCSPKSGHDTVSWYQQALGQGPQFIFQYYEEEERQRGNFPDRFSGHQFPNYSSELNVNALLLGDSALYLCASSFLYEQYFGPGTRLTVT.